This section outlines one TCR beta chain sequence together with its context. Each CDR3 protein is one row after TCRdb ran MiXCR on the 5' RACE reads. The table records some 120,000 distinct CDR3 sequences, over 15% of them present only once. The V gene lost 5 bases and the J gene lost 4 bases, with 13 bases spanning the gap. The CDR3 consists of 14 residues. The germline V gene encodes CDR1 LNHDA and CDR2 SQIVND (reference sequence). The data belong to a study of T-cell memory formation after mild COVID-19. This clonotype originated in a man between 18 and 35 years old who had mild COVID-19 (a few samples of this study predate the infection). Cell type and time point are not known. The chain carries TRBV19 and TRBJ2-3; TRBD2 might be the D (6 bases). Sequencing was performed on PBMCs or a T cell subset sorted from them (not recorded which). CDR3: CASSPRDSPDTQYF. For the CDR3, the DNA is TGTGCCAGTAGTCCCCGGGACTCCCCAGATACGCAGTATTTT.